A selection of T cell receptor beta chains follows, all from one sample in a study of graft-versus-host responses after intestinal transplantation. These receptors lack a known antigen. The repertoire was sequenced with immunoSEQ multiplex PCR; TCRdb's copy has only in-frame clones and lacks some. Among 130,000 to 150,000 clones listed, approximately 91% were seen once. Here the sequenced sample was unstimulated CD4+ T cells sorted from spleen or lymph node cells, taken before intestinal transplant. The origin of the receptors is a human donor who received an intestinal transplant. CDR3s include the opening cysteine and the closing phenylalanine or tryptophan. D genes are given only for firm matches. A clone size is listed for some rows: how often the clone was seen (once, few, many), or a class if it is expanded.

j_call clone_size v_call d_call cdr3_aa cdr3_nt
TRBJ1-5 . TRBV28 . CASSTTGTGNQPQHF TGTGCCAGCAGTACTACAGGGACGGGCAATCAGCCCCAGCATTTT
TRBJ2-5 . TRBV2 . CASAGTSGETQYF TGTGCCAGCGCCGGGACTTCTGGGGAGACCCAGTACTTC
TRBJ2-1 . TRBV6-1 TRBD2 CASSSNALAGGEQFF TGTGCCAGCAGTTCGAATGCGCTAGCGGGAGGGGAGCAGTTCTTC
TRBJ1-1 . TRBV5-1 . CASRERENTEAFF TGCGCCAGCAGAGAAAGGGAGAACACTGAAGCTTTCTTT
TRBJ2-7 . TRBV30 . CAWSRGSSYEQYF TGTGCCTGGAGTCGAGGGAGCTCCTACGAGCAGTACTTC
TRBJ2-7 . TRBV27 TRBD1 CASTSNPRQGAGEQYF TGTGCCAGCACCTCGAATCCGAGACAGGGGGCAGGGGAGCAGTACTTC
TRBJ1-6 . TRBV5-8 TRBD1 CASSPSGTVNSPLHF TGTGCCAGCAGCCCTTCCGGGACAGTTAATTCACCCCTCCACTTT
TRBJ1-6 . TRBV7-9 . CASSLESSYNSPLHF TGTGCCAGCAGCTTAGAAAGCTCCTATAATTCACCCCTCCACTTT
TRBJ2-7 . TRBV10-2 TRBD2 CASTAGDYEQYF TGCGCCAGCACGGCGGGGGACTACGAGCAGTACTTC
TRBJ2-5 once TRBV5-1 . CASSLAAGQETQYF TGCGCCAGCAGCCTGGCGGCGGGACAAGAGACCCAGTACTTC
TRBJ2-1 . TRBV7-3 TRBD2 CASSSGLARRNEQFF TGTGCCAGCAGCTCGGGACTAGCAAGACGCAATGAGCAGTTCTTC
TRBJ1-6 . TRBV7-3 . CASSLTNPNSYNSPLHF TGTGCCAGCAGCTTAACGAACCCCAACTCCTATAATTCACCCCTCCACTTT
TRBJ2-1 once TRBV28 TRBD1 CASRSTGTYNEQFF TGTGCCAGCAGATCGACAGGGACCTACAATGAGCAGTTCTTC
TRBJ1-2 once TRBV15 . CATSRSDTWWDGYTF TGTGCCACCAGCCGCTCAGACACTTGGTGGGATGGCTACACCTTC
TRBJ2-5 . TRBV19 TRBD1 CASSTGQGADETQYF TGTGCCAGTAGTACCGGACAGGGGGCAGATGAGACCCAGTACTTC
TRBJ2-7 . TRBV25-1 . CASTEGVGTYEQYF TGTGCCAGCACCGAGGGAGTTGGCACCTACGAGCAGTACTTC
TRBJ1-1 once TRBV27 . CASSLSVGTEAFF TGTGCCAGCAGTTTATCTGTTGGCACTGAAGCTTTCTTT
TRBJ1-1 . TRBV7-9 . CASSARHTRDAFF TGTGCCAGCAGCGCCCGGCACACCAGGGACGCTTTCTTT
TRBJ2-7 few TRBV5-6 . CASSLDRAYEQYF TGTGCCAGCAGCTTGGACAGGGCCTACGAGCAGTACTTC
TRBJ2-5 . TRBV7-2 . CASSLENWGGPIRETQYF TGTGCCAGCAGCTTAGAGAACTGGGGAGGCCCCATCCGAGAGACCCAGTACTTC